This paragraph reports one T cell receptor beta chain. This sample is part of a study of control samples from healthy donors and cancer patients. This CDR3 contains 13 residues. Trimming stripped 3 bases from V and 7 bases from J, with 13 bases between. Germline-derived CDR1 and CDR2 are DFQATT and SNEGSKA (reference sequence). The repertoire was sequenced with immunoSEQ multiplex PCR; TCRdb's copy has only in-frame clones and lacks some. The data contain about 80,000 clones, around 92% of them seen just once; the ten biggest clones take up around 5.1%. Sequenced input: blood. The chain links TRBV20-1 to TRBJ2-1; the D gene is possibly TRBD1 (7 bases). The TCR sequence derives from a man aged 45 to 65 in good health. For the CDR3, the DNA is TGCAGTGCTAGTAAGACAGGGAGGAATGAGCAGTTCTTC. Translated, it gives CSASKTGRNEQFF.